These T cell receptor beta chains were read from a single sample in a study of patients and donors after allogeneic stem cell transplantation. TCRdb recomputed calls from the RT-PCR reads with MiXCR, one row per CDR3 protein. The sample has about 960,000 distinct CDR3 sequences, 18% seen once. Sequencing was performed on blood, either unsorted or a sorted T cell fraction (not recorded which). The receptors stem from a human donor who was either an allogeneic HSCT recipient or a stem cell or donor lymphocyte infusion donor (not recorded which). It is not recorded whose cells these are; they may come from a transplant donor. Each CDR3 is given with its conserved first and last residue. A D gene is named only where the DNA matches it firmly. Size tells how often a clone was seen (once, few, many) or the class of an expanded clone, and some rows leave it out.

J gene | D gene | clone size | V gene | CDR3 protein | CDR3 DNA
TRBJ2-1 | - | - | TRBV20-1 | CSASKRSTSYNEQFF | TGCAGTGCTAGCAAGCGGAGCACTAGCTACAATGAGCAGTTCTTC
TRBJ2-1 | - | - | TRBV7-8 | CASSFMQVVYNEQFF | TGTGCCAGCAGCTTTATGCAGGTGGTTTACAATGAGCAGTTCTTC
TRBJ2-4 | TRBD1 | - | TRBV6-5 | CASSYSQGTKNIQYF | TGTGCCAGCAGTTACTCACAGGGGACCAAAAACATTCAGTACTTC
TRBJ2-3 | TRBD2 | - | TRBV27 | CASSHTRLALSTDTQYF | TGTGCCAGCAGTCACACCCGACTAGCGCTAAGCACAGATACGCAGTATTTT
TRBJ2-7 | - | few | TRBV29-1 | CSVIISSSYEQYF | TGCAGCGTGATAATCAGCAGCTCCTACGAGCAGTACTTC
TRBJ2-3 | - | few | TRBV29-1 | CSAGQQGGDTQYF | TGCAGCGCCGGACAGCAAGGGGGAGATACGCAGTATTTT
TRBJ2-1 | TRBD1 | many | TRBV7-6 | CASSTDRTGFSSYNEQFF | TGTGCCAGCAGCACAGATCGGACAGGCTTTAGCTCCTACAATGAGCAGTTCTTC
TRBJ2-7 | TRBD2 | - | TRBV27 | CASSLTGLAGTYEQYF | TGTGCCAGCAGTTTAACGGGACTAGCGGGGACCTACGAGCAGTACTTC
TRBJ1-3 | - | many | TRBV29-1 | CSVEERGTGNTIYF | TGCAGCGTTGAAGAGAGAGGGACTGGAAACACCATATATTTT
TRBJ2-5 | - | - | TRBV3-1 | CASSQDPDNQETQYF | TGTGCCAGCAGCCAAGATCCGGACAACCAAGAGACCCAGTACTTC
TRBJ2-1 | TRBD2 | few | TRBV6-5 | CASSSHSGGAYNEQFF | TGTGCCAGCAGTTCCCATAGCGGGGGGGCCTACAATGAGCAGTTCTTC
TRBJ2-4 | TRBD2 | - | TRBV7-2 | CASRATGLAVKNIQYF | TGTGCCAGCAGAGCAACGGGACTAGCGGTAAAAAACATTCAGTACTTC
TRBJ2-1 | TRBD2 | few | TRBV19 | CASSGLAGVSYNEQFF | TGTGCCAGTAGTGGGCTAGCGGGGGTCTCCTACAATGAGCAGTTCTTC
TRBJ2-6 | - | once | TRBV3-1 | CASSTPTWSGANVLTF | TGTGCCAGCAGCACCCCGACTTGGTCTGGGGCCAACGTCCTGACTTTC
TRBJ2-5 | - | few | TRBV20-1 | CSARGRWWGKETQYF | TGCAGTGCTAGAGGTCGGTGGTGGGGGAAGGAGACCCAGTACTTC